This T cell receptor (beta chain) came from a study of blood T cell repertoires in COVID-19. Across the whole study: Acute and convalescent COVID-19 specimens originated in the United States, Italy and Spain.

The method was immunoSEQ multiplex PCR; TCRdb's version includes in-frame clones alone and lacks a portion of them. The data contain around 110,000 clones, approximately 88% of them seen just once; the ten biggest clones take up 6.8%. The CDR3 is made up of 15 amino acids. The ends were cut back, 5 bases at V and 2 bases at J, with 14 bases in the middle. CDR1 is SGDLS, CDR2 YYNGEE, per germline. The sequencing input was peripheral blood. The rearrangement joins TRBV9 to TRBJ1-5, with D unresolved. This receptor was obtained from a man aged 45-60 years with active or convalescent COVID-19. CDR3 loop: CASRDFSGRNQPQHF. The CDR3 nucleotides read TGTGCCAGCAGGGATTTTTCAGGCCGCAATCAGCCCCAGCATTTT.